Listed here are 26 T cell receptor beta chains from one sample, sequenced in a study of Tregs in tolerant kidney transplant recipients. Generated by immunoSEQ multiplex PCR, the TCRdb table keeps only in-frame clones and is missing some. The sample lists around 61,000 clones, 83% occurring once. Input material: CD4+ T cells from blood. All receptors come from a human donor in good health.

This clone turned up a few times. The CDR3 protein is CASSPSSASYEQYF. CDR3 DNA sequence: TGTGCCAGTAGTCCCTCTAGCGCCTCCTACGAGCAGTACTTC. This chain links TRBV19 with TRBJ2-7, with D possibly TRBD2 on 6 matching bases. In germline, CDR1 is LNHDA, CDR2 SQIVND (reference sequence). This CDR3 has 14 amino acids. V was clipped by 5 bases and J by 0 bases, with 11 bases between them.

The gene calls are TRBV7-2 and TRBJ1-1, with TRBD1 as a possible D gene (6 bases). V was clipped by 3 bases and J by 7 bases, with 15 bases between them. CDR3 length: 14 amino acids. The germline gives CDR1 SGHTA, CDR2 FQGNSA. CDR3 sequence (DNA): TGTGCCAGCAGCTTTAGCGGCACAGGGCTTGAAGCTTTCTTT. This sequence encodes CASSFSGTGLEAFF.

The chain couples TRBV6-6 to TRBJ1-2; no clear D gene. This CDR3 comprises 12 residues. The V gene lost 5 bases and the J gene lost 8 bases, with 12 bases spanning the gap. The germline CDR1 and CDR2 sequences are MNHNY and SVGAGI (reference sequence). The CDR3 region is CASSTPRWGYTF. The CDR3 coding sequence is TGTGCCAGCAGTACCCCGCGCTGGGGCTACACCTTC.

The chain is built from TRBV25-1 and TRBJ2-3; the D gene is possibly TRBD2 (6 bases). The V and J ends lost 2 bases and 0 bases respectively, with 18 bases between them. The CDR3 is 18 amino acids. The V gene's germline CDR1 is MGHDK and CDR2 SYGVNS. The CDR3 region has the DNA TGTGCCAGCAGTGAACCACAGCGGGCCGCGGTTAGCACAGATACGCAGTATTTT. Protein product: CASSEPQRAAVSTDTQYF.

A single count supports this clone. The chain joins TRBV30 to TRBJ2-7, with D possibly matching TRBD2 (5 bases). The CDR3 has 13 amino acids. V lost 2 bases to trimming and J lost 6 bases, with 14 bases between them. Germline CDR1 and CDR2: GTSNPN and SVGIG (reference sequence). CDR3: CAWSIGGVGEQYF. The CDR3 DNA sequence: TGTGCCTGGAGTATAGGAGGAGTAGGCGAGCAGTACTTC.

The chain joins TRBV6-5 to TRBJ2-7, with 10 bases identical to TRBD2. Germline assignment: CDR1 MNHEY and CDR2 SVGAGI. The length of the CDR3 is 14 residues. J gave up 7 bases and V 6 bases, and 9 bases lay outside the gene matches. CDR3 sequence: CASSPSGGAEEQYF. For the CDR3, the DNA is TGTGCCAGCAGCCCAAGCGGGGGGGCTGAAGAGCAGTACTTC.

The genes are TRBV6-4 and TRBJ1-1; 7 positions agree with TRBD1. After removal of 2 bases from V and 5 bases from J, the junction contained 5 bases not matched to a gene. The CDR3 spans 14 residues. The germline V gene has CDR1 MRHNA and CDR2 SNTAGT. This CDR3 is CASSDVRGATEAFF. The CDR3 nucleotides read TGTGCCAGCAGTGACGTCAGGGGGGCGACTGAAGCTTTCTTT.

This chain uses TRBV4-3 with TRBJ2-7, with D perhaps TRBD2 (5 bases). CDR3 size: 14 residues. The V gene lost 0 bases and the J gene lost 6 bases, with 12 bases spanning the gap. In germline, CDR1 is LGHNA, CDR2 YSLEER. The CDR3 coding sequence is TGCGCCAGCAGCCAAGAAACTAGTGTCAGCGAGCAGTACTTC. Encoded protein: CASSQETSVSEQYF.

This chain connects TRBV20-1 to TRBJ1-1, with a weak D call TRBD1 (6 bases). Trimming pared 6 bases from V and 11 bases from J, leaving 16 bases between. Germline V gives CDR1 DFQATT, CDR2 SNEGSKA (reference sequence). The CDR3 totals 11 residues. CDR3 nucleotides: TGCAGTGCCCAGAGGCAGGGGTTCGCTTTCTTT. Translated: CSAQRQGFAFF.

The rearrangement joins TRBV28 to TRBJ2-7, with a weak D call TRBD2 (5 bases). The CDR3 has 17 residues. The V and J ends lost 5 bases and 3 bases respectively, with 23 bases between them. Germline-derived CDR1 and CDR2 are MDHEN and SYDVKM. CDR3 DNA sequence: TGTGCCAGCAGTAAAACGCGCTGGAAGCGGACCCGCTACGAGCAGTACTTC. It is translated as CASSKTRWKRTRYEQYF.

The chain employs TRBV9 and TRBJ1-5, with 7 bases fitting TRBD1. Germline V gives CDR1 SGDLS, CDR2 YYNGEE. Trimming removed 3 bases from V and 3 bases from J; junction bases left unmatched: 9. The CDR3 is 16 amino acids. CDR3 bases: TGTGCCAGCAGCGCGGGTTTAGGGGGCGTCAATCAGCCCCAGCATTTT. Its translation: CASSAGLGGVNQPQHF.

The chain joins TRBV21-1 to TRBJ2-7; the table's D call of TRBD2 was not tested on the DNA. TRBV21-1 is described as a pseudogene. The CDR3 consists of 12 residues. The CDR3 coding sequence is TGTGCCACCAGGAGAGGGAACTACGAGCAGTACTTC. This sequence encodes CATRRGNYEQYF.

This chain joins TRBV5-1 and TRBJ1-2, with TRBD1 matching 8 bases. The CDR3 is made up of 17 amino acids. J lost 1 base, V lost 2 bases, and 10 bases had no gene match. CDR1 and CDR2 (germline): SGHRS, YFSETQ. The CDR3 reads CASSFRQGRDLNYGYTF. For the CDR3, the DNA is TGCGCCAGCAGCTTTAGACAGGGGCGAGATCTTAACTATGGCTACACCTTC.

The CDR3 DNA follows: TGTGCCAGCAGCCCCAGTTTTATGCCGGGACTAGTATCAGATACGCAGTATTTT. It translates to CASSPSFMPGLVSDTQYF. The chain joins TRBV5-4 to TRBJ2-3; 8 nucleotides agree with TRBD2. Germline values: CDR1 SGHNT, CDR2 YYREEE (reference sequence). CDR3 length: 18 amino acids. With V trimmed by 4 bases and J by 4 bases, 17 bases remained unmatched.

DNA of the CDR3: TGTGCCAGCGGGGCGAACACTGAAGCTTTCTTT. This encodes CASGANTEAFF. This sequence joins TRBV19 and TRBJ1-1; D is perhaps TRBD1 (5 bases). V was clipped by 9 bases and J by 1 base, with 6 bases between them. The V gene's germline CDR1 is LNHDA and CDR2 SQIVND (reference sequence). CDR3 length equals 11 residues. The variable domain in full, with the rest retrieved from reference TRBV19 and TRBJ1-1, is DGGITQSPKYLFRKEGQNVTLSCEQNLNHDAMYWYRQDPGQGLRLIYYSQIVNDFQKGDIAEGYSVSREKKESFPLTVTSAQKNPTAFYLCASGANTEAFFGQGTRLTVV.

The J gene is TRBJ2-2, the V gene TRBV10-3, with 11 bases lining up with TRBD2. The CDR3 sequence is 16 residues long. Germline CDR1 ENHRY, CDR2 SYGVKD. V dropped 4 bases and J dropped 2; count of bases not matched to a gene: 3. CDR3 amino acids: CAISGTSGPNTGELFF. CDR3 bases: TGTGCCATCAGTGGGACTAGCGGGCCTAACACCGGGGAGCTGTTTTTT.

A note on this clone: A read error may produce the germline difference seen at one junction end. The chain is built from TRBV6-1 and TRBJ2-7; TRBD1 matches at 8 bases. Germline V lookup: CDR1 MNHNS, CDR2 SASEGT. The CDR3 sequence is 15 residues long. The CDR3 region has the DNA TGTGCCAGCAGTGCTGGCACAGGGGGACCGAGCGAGCAGCACTTC. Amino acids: CASSAGTGGPSEQHF.

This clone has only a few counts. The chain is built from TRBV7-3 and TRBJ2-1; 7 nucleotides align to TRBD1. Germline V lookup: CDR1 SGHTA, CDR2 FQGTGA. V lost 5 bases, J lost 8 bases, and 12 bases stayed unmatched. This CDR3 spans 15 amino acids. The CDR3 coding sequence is TGTGCCAGCAGCGCCACCCTACAAGGGGGCGATGAGCAGTTCTTC. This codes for CASSATLQGGDEQFF.

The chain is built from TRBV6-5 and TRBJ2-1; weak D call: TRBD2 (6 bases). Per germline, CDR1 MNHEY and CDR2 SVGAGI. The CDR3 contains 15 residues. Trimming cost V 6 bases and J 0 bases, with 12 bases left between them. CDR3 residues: CASSRGSVSYNEQFF. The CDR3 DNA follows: TGTGCCAGCAGCCGGGGGTCCGTCTCCTACAATGAGCAGTTCTTC.

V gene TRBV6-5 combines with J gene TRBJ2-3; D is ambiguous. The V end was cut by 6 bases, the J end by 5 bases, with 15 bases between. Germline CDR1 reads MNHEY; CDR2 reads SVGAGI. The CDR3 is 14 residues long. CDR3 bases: TGTGCCAGCAGGGACGGTGTTTTTGGAGATACGCAGTATTTT. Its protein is CASRDGVFGDTQYF.

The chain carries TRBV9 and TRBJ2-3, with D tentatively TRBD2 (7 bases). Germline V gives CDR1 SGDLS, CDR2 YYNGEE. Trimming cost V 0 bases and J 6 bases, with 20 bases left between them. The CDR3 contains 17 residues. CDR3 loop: CASSVGEGRGLDDTQYF. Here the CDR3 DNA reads TGTGCCAGCAGCGTAGGGGAAGGGCGGGGGCTAGACGATACGCAGTATTTT.

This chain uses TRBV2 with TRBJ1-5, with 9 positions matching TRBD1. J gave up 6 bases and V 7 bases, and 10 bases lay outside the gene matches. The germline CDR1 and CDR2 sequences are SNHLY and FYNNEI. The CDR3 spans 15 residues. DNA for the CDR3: TGTGCCAGCAACGAACAGGGGGCGTCCGGTCAGCCCCAGCATTTT. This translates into CASNEQGASGQPQHF.

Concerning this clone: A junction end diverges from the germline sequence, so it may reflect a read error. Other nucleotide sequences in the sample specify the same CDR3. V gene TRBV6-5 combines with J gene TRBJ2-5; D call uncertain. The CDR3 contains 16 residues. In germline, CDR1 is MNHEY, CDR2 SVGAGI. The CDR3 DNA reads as TGTGCCAGCAGTTACGGCCCCCTTGATTCTCAAGAAACCCAGTACTTC. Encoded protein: CASSYGPLDSQETQYF.

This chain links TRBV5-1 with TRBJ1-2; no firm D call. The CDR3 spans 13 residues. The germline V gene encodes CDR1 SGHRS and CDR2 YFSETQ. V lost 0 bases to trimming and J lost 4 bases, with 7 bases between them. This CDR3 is CASSLDGPYGYTF. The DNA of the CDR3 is TGCGCCAGCAGCTTGGACGGACCCTATGGCTACACCTTC.

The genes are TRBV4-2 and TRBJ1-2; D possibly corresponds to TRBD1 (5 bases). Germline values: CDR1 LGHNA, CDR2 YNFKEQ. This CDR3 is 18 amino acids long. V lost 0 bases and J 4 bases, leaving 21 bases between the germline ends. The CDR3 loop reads CASSQEVTGGGRVYGYTF. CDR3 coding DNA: TGTGCCAGCAGCCAAGAAGTTACCGGGGGAGGTAGGGTCTATGGCTACACCTTC.

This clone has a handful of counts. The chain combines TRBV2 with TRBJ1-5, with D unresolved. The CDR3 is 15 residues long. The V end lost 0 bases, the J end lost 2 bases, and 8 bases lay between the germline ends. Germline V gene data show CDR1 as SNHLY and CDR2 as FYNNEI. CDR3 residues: CASSEALSGNQPQHF. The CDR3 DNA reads TGTGCCAGCAGTGAAGCGCTTTCCGGCAATCAGCCCCAGCATTTT.